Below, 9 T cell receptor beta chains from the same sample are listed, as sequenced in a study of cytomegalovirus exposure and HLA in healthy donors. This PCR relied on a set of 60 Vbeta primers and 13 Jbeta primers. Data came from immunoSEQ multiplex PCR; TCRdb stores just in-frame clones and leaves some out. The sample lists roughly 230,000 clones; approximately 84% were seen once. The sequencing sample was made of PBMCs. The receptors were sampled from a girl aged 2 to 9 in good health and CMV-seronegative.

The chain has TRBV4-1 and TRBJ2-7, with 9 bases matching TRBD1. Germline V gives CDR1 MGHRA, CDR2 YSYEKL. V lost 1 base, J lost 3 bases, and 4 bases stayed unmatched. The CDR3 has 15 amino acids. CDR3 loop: CASSQGDRAHYEQYF. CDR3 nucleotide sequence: TGCGCCAGCAGCCAAGGGGACAGGGCTCACTACGAGCAGTACTTC.

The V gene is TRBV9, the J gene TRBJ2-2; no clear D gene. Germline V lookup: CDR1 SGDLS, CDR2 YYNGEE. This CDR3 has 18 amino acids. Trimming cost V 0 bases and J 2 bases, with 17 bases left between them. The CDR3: CASSVASPPRNNTGELFF. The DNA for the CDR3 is TGTGCCAGCAGCGTAGCTTCCCCCCCCAGGAATAACACCGGGGAGCTGTTTTTT.

The CDR3 sequence: CASSYSPESVWHGYTF. The CDR3 DNA reads TGTGCCAGCAGTTACTCACCGGAAAGCGTTTGGCATGGCTACACCTTC. The chain employs TRBV6-5 and TRBJ1-2, with D uncertain. V dropped 0 bases and J dropped 6 bases, with 17 bases sitting between them. The CDR3 runs 16 residues. Germline values: CDR1 MNHEY, CDR2 SVGAGI.

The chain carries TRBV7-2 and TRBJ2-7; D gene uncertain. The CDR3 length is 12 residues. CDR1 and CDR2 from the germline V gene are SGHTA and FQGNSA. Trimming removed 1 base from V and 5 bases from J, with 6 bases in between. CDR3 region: CASSLGVHEQYF. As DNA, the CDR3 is TGTGCCAGCAGCTTAGGCGTACACGAGCAGTACTTC.

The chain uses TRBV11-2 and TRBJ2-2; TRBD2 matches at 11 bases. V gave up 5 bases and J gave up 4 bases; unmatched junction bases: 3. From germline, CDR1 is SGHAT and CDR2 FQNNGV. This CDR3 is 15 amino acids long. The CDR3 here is CASSNLAGGTGELFF. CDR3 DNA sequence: TGTGCCAGCAGCAATCTAGCGGGGGGCACCGGGGAGCTGTTTTTT.

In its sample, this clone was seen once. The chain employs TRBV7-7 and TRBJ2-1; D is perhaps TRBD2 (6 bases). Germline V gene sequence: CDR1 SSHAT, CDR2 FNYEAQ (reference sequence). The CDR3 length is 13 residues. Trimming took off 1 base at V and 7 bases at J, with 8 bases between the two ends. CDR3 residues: CASSLVRENEQFF. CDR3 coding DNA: TGTGCCAGCAGCTTAGTTCGGGAGAATGAGCAGTTCTTC.

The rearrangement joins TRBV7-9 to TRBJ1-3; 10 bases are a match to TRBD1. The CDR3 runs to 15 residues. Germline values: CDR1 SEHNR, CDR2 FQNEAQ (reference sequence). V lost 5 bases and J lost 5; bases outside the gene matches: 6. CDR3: CASSPTGGGRNTIYF. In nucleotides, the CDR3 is TGTGCCAGCAGCCCGACAGGGGGCGGTAGAAACACCATATATTTT.

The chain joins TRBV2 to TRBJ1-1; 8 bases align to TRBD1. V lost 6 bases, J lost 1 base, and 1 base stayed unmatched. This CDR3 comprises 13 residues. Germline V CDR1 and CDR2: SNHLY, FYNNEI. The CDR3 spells CASRGQANTEAFF. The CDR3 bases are TGTGCCAGCAGGGGACAGGCGAACACTGAAGCTTTCTTT.

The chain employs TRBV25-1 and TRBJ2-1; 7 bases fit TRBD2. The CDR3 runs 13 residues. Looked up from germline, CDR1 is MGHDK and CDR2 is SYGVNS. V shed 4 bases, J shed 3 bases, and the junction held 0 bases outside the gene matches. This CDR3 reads CASSGGGYNEQFF. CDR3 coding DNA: TGTGCCAGCAGTGGGGGGGGCTACAATGAGCAGTTCTTC.